The 19 T cell receptor beta chains presented below share a single source sample, sequenced in a study of T cell responses to AZD1222 COVID-19 vaccine. This table comes from immunoSEQ multiplex PCR, and its TCRdb copy is limited to in-frame clones, with some not included. The sample holds more than 150,000 clones; roughly 94% are singletons and the top ten take around 1.6%. Sequences were derived from peripheral blood, sampled 28 days after the second AZD1222 dose. These receptors were taken from an adult who received the AZD1222 COVID-19 vaccine.

This chain connects TRBV5-4 to TRBJ2-1; no clear D gene. Trimming took off 2 bases at V and 1 base at J, with 10 bases between the two ends. CDR1 and CDR2 (germline): SGHNT, YYREEE (reference sequence). The CDR3 runs 15 residues. DNA of the CDR3: TGTGCCAGCAGCTTACCATCAAGGTCCTACAATGAGCAGTTCTTC. Its protein product is CASSLPSRSYNEQFF.

The chain couples TRBV7-9 to TRBJ2-1, with D maybe TRBD1 (5 bases). V was cut by 6 bases and J by 7 bases, with 10 bases left in between. CDR3 length: 12 residues. Per germline, CDR1 SEHNR and CDR2 FQNEAQ (reference sequence). CDR3 region: CASSIRDNEQFF. CDR3 DNA: TGTGCCAGCAGTATCAGGGATAATGAGCAGTTCTTC.

This sequence joins TRBV27 and TRBJ1-1; TRBD1 might be the D (6 bases). The CDR3 sequence is 16 residues long. Germline CDR1 is MNHEY and CDR2 is SMNVEV (reference sequence). V was trimmed by 5 bases and J by 2 bases, leaving 18 bases between them. CDR3 nucleotide sequence: TGTGCCAGCAGTCCACGATTAGGGGGTGGTAACACTGAAGCTTTCTTT. It translates to CASSPRLGGGNTEAFF.

CDR3 sequence: CASSPRSSGQETQYF. The CDR3, as DNA: TGTGCCAGCAGCCCGAGGAGTAGCGGGCAAGAGACCCAGTACTTC. The chain couples TRBV7-9 to TRBJ2-5, with 7 bases fitting TRBD2. The germline CDR1 and CDR2 sequences are SEHNR and FQNEAQ (reference sequence). The CDR3 extends over 15 amino acids. V lost 5 bases and J lost 2; bases outside the gene matches: 8.

This clone came up once. The CDR3 loop is CSASSNYNEQFF. The CDR3 coding sequence is TGCAGTGCTAGTTCTAATTACAATGAGCAGTTCTTC. This chain joins TRBV20-1 and TRBJ2-1, with D unclear. V lost 3 bases, J lost 4 bases, and 7 bases lay in between. From germline, CDR1 is DFQATT and CDR2 SNEGSKA (reference sequence). The CDR3 loop spans 12 amino acids.

The chain combines TRBV27 with TRBJ1-4, with a tentative D call TRBD1 (5 bases). The CDR3 runs to 15 residues. Per the germline V gene, CDR1 is MNHEY and CDR2 is SMNVEV (reference sequence). Trimming took 1 base from V and 8 from J, leaving 14 bases between them. The CDR3, as DNA: TGTGCCAGCAGTTTATGGGCAGCCAAGGGGGAAAAACTGTTTTTT. It translates to CASSLWAAKGEKLFF.

This clone appeared a few times. V is TRBV30 and J is TRBJ2-2; no clear D. Germline-derived CDR1 and CDR2 are GTSNPN and SVGIG (reference sequence). With 0 bases removed from V and 0 bases from J, the gap between germline ends came to 8 bases. The length of the CDR3 is 15 residues. Written as DNA, the CDR3 is TGTGCCTGGAGTGTCTTGCCGTCGAACACCGGGGAGCTGTTTTTT. Translating it yields CAWSVLPSNTGELFF.

The V call is TRBV15, the J call TRBJ1-1; 7 bases match TRBD1. Germline V gives CDR1 LNHNV, CDR2 YYDKDF (reference sequence). Unmatched junction bases numbered 5, after V lost 6 bases and J lost 1 base. The CDR3 contains 14 residues. The DNA of the CDR3 is TGTGCCACCAGTTACAGGGGCAGGAACACTGAAGCTTTCTTT. It yields the protein CATSYRGRNTEAFF.

The V call is TRBV11-2, the J call TRBJ1-4; D is unresolved. The length of the CDR3 is 14 residues. The germline CDR1 and CDR2 sequences are SGHAT and FQNNGV. V gave up 3 bases and J gave up 6 bases, with 11 bases separating them. CDR3 in amino acids: CASSFTARHEKLFF. CDR3 in DNA: TGTGCCAGCAGCTTTACAGCAAGGCATGAAAAACTGTTTTTT.

This clone was picked up one time. The chain employs TRBV30 and TRBJ1-5, with TRBD1 matching over 9 bases. Germline assignment: CDR1 GTSNPN and CDR2 SVGIG (reference sequence). This CDR3 spans 15 amino acids. The J segment lost 7 bases and the V segment lost 2 bases, leaving 9 bases of the junction unmatched. CDR3 protein: CAWSPGDRDGQPQHF. CDR3 DNA sequence: TGTGCCTGGAGTCCCGGGGACAGGGATGGGCAGCCCCAGCATTTT.

The V and J genes are TRBV5-5 and TRBJ1-4; possibly TRBD1 for D (5 bases). Deletions cut 4 bases from V and 7 bases from J, with 14 bases between. The CDR3 loop spans 14 amino acids. From germline, CDR1 is SGHKS and CDR2 YYEKEE (reference sequence). For the CDR3, the DNA is TGTGCCAGCAGCGAGCAGGGCGTTGGTGAAAAACTGTTTTTT. Protein product: CASSEQGVGEKLFF.

This clone was observed a handful of times. The V call is TRBV7-8, the J call TRBJ1-1; D unresolved. Germline V gene data show CDR1 as SGHVS and CDR2 as FQNEAQ. Deletions cut 2 bases from V and 0 bases from J, with 4 bases between. The CDR3 is made up of 13 amino acids. The CDR3 sequence: CASSLSLNTEAFF. CDR3 sequence (DNA): TGTGCCAGCAGCTTATCTCTGAACACTGAAGCTTTCTTT.

The chain recombines TRBV2 with TRBJ1-2; 8 bases map to TRBD1. V was clipped by 7 bases and J by 8 bases; unmatched bases: 15. CDR3 length equals 15 residues. CDR1 and CDR2 from the germline V gene are SNHLY and FYNNEI. The CDR3 nucleotides read TGTGCCAGCACTACGGACCAGGGGGCGTTGGGAGGCTACACCTTC. Translating gives CASTTDQGALGGYTF.

This chain links TRBV18 with TRBJ1-4; no reliable D call. Trimming stripped 0 bases from V and 5 bases from J, with 13 bases between. Germline V gene lookup returns CDR1 KGHSH and CDR2 LQKENI. CDR3 length equals 16 residues. The CDR3 sequence: CASSPPLTVKNEKLFF. CDR3 bases: TGTGCCAGCTCACCACCTTTAACCGTAAAAAATGAAAAACTGTTTTTT.

V and J are TRBV4-2 and TRBJ1-2, with unresolved D. V was trimmed by 0 bases and J by 1 base, leaving 9 bases between them. This CDR3 has 15 amino acids. CDR1 LGHNA and CDR2 YNFKEQ come from the germline V gene. The CDR3 here is CASSQEVHRNYGYTF. The CDR3 coding sequence is TGTGCCAGCAGCCAAGAGGTACACCGTAACTATGGCTACACCTTC.

This chain links TRBV27 with TRBJ1-5; D unclear. V dropped 3 bases and J dropped 0 bases, with 9 bases sitting between them. CDR3 length: 15 amino acids. Per germline, CDR1 MNHEY and CDR2 SMNVEV (reference sequence). DNA of the CDR3: TGTGCCAGCAGTTTTAAGTTTTATAGCAATCAGCCCCAGCATTTT. Its translation is CASSFKFYSNQPQHF.

The V gene is TRBV7-2, the J gene TRBJ1-3; 9 bases align to TRBD1. Looked up from germline, CDR1 is SGHTA and CDR2 is FQGNSA. The CDR3 has 14 residues. V was clipped by 3 bases and J by 5 bases; unmatched bases: 2. CDR3 sequence reads: CASSLDRGRNTIYF. The CDR3 bases are TGTGCCAGCAGCTTGGACAGGGGCAGAAACACCATATATTTT.

The V and J genes are TRBV4-1 and TRBJ1-4; D is uncertain. The CDR3 consists of 20 residues. The germline V gene encodes CDR1 MGHRA and CDR2 YSYEKL. The ends were cut back, 4 bases at V and 3 bases at J, with 27 bases in the middle. DNA for the CDR3: TGCGCCAGCAGCCTCCTCTGGGGAAGGCAGCGGGTCGGGGCTAATGAAAAACTGTTTTTT. Translated, it gives CASSLLWGRQRVGANEKLFF.

V is TRBV7-1 and J is TRBJ2-4; a possible D gene is TRBD2 (6 bases). TRBV7-1 is an ORF; its function is uncertain. The V gene lost 7 bases and the J gene lost 1 base, with 41 bases spanning the gap. This CDR3 is 24 amino acids long. CDR3 in amino acids: CASISHSGIQGTPAKGAAKNIQYF. CDR3 in DNA: TGTGCCAGCATCTCCCACTCGGGGATTCAAGGGACTCCAGCTAAAGGTGCGGCCAAAAACATTCAGTACTTC.